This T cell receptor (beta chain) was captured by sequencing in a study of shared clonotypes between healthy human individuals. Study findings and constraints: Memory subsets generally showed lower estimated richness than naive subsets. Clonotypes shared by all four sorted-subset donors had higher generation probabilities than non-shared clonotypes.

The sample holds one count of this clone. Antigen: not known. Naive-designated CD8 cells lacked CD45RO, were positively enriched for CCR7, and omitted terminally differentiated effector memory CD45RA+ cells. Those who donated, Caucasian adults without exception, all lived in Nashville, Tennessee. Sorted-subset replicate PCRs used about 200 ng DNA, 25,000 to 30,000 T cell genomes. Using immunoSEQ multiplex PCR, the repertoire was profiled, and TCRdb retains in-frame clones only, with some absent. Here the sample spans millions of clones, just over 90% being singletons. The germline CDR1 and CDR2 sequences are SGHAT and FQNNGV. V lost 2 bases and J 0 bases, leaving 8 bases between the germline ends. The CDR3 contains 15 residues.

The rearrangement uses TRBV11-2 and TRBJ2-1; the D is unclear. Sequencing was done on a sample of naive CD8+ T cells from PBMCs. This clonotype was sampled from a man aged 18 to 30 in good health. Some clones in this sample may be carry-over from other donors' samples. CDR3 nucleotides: TGTGCCAGCAGCTTAATCGTGAGCTCCTACAATGAGCAGTTCTTC. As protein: CASSLIVSSYNEQFF. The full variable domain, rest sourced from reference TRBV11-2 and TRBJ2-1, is EAGVAQSPRYKIIEKRQSVAFWCNPISGHATLYWYQQILGQGPKLLIQFQNNGVVDDSQLPKDRFSAERLKGVDSTLKIQPAKLEDSAVYLCASSLIVSSYNEQFFGPGTRLTVL.